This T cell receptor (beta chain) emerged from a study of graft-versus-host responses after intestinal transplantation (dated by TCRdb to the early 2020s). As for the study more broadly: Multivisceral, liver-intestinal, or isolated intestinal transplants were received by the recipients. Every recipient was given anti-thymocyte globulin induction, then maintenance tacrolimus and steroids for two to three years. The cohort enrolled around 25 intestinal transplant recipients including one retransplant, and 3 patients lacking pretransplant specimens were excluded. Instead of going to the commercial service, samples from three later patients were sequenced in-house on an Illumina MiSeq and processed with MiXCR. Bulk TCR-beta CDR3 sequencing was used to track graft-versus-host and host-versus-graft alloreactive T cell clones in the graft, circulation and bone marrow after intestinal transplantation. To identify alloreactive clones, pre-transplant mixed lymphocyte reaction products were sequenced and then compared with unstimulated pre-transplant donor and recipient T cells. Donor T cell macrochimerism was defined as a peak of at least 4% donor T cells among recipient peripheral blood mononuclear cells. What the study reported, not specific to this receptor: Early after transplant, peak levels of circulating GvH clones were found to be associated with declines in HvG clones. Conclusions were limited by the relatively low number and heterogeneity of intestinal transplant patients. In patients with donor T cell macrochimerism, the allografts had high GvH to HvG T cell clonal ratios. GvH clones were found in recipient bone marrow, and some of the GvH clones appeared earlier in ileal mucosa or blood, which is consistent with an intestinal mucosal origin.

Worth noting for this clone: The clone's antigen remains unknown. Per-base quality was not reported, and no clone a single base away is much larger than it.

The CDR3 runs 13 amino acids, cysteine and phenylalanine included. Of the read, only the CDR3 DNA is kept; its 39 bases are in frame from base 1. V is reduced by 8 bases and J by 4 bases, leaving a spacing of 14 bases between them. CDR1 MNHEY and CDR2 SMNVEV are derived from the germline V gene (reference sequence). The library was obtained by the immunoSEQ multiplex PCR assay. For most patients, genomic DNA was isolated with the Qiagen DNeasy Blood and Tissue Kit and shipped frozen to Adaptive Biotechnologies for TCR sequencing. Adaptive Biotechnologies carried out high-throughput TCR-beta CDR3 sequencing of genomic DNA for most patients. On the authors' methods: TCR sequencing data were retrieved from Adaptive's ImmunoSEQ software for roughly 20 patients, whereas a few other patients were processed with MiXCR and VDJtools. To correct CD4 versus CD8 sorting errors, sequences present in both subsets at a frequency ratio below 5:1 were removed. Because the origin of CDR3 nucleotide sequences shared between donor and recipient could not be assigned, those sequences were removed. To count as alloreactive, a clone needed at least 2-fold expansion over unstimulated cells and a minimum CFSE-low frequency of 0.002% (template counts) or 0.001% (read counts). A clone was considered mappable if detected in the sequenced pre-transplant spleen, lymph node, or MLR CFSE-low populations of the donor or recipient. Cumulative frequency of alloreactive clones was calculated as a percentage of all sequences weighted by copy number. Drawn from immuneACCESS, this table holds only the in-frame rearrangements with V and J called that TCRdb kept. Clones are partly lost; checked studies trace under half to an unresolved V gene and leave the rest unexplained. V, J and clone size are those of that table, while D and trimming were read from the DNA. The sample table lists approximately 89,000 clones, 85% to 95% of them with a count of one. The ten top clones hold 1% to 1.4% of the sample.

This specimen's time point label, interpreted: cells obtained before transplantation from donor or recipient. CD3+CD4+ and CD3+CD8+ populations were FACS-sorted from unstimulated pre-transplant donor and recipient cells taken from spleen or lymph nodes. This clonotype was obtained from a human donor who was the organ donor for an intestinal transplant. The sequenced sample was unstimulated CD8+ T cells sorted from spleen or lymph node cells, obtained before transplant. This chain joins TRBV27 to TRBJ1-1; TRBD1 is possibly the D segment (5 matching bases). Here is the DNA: TGTGCCAGCTGCCCGGGGGGAAGCACTGAAGCTTTCTTT. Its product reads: CASCPGGSTEAFF.